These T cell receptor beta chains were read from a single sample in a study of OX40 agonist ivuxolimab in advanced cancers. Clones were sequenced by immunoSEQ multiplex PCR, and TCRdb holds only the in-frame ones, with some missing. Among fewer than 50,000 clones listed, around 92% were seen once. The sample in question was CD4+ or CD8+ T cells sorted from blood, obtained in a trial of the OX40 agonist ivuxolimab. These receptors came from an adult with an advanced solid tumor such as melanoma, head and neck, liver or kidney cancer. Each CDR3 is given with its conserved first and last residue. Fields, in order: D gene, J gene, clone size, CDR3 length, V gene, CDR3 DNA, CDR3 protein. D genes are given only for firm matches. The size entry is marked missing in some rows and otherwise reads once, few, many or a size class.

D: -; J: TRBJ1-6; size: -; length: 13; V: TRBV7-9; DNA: TGTGCCAGCAGCTTCCAGGGAGGATCACCCCTCCACTTT; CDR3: CASSFQGGSPLHF
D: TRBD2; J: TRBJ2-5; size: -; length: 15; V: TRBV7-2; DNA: TGTGCCAGCAGCCAACTAGCGGGGGGTCAGGTGACCCAGTACTTC; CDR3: CASSQLAGGQVTQYF
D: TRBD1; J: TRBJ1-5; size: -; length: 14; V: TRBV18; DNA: TGTGCCAGCTCACCTCAGGGGGCTAATCAGCCCCAGCATTTT; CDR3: CASSPQGANQPQHF
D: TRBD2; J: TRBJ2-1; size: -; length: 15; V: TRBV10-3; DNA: TGTGCCATCAGTCTGACTAGCGGGGTCGACAATGAGCAGTTCTTC; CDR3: CAISLTSGVDNEQFF
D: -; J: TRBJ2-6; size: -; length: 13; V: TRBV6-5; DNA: TGTGCCAGCAATCCCTCTGGGGCCAACGTCCTGACTTTC; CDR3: CASNPSGANVLTF
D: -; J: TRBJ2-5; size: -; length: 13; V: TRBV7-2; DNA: TGTGCCAGCAGCTTTGCGTACCAAGAGACCCAGTACTTC; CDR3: CASSFAYQETQYF
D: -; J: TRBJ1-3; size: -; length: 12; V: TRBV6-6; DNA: TGTGCCACTTCATACCCTGGAAACACCATATATTTT; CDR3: CATSYPGNTIYF
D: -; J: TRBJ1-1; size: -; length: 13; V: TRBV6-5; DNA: TGTGCCAGCAGTCCCGGCGGGGCTCGAGGGACTTTCTTT; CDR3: CASSPGGARGTFF
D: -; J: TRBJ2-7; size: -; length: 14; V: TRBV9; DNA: TGTGCCAGCAGCGAGGACGGTGGGTGGTACGAGCAGTACTTC; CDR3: CASSEDGGWYEQYF
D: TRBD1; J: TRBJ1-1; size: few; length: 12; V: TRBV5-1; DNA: TGCGCCAGCAGCTATGGACAGGGGGCAGCTTTCTTT; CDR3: CASSYGQGAAFF
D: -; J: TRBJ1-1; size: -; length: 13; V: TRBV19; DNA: TGTGCCAGTAGTATACAGGGTAAATCTGAAGCTTTCTTT; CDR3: CASSIQGKSEAFF
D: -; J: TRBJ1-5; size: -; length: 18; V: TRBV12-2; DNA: TGTGCAAGTCGACTACAGGGAGGGGTGGGTATTAGCAATCAGCCCCAGCATTTT; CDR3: CASRLQGGVGISNQPQHF
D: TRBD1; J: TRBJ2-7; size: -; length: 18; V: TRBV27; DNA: TGTGCCAGCAGTTTATCTGTTCCCGCCAGGGGGTATTCCTACGAGCAGTACTTC; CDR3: CASSLSVPARGYSYEQYF
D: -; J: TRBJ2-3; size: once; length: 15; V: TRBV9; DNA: TGTGCCAGCAGCGTAGGTCGAGGGTTCACAGATACGCAGTATTTT; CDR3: CASSVGRGFTDTQYF
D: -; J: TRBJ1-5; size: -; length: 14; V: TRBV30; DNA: TGTGCCTGGAGTGCAGATTATAGCAATCAGCCCCAGCATTTT; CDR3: CAWSADYSNQPQHF
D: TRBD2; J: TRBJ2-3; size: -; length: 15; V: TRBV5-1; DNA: TGCGCCAGCAGCTTCAGCGGGGGAGTCACAGATACGCAGTATTTT; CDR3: CASSFSGGVTDTQYF
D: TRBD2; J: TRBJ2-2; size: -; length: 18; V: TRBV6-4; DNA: TGTGCCAGCAGTGACTCGATTAAGGGACTAGCGATGAAAGGGGAGCTGTTTTTT; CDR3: CASSDSIKGLAMKGELFF
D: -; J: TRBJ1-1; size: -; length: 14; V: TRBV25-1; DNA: TGTGCCAGCAGTGCTGTCGACTCGGTCACTGAAGCTTTCTTT; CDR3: CASSAVDSVTEAFF
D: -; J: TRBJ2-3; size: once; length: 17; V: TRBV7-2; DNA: TGTGCCAGCAGCTTCGCTCGGACTGAGGGCCACACAGATACGCAGTATTTT; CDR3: CASSFARTEGHTDTQYF
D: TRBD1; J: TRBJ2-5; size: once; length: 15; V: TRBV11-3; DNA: TGTGCCAGCAACCCTCGACAGGGGATGGGAGAGACCCAGTACTTC; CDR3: CASNPRQGMGETQYF
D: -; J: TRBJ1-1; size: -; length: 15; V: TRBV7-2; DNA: TGTGCCAGCAGCTTACTTCCCCAGTCGAACACTGAAGCTTTCTTT; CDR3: CASSLLPQSNTEAFF
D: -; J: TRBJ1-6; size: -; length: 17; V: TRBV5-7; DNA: TGTGCCAGCAGCTTGATTGCAAGAAACGCCTATAATTCACCCCTCCACTTT; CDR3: CASSLIARNAYNSPLHF
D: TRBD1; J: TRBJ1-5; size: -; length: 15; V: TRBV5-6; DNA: TGTGCCAGCAGCCTAAGACAGGGGGTCACCCAGCCCCAGCATTTT; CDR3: CASSLRQGVTQPQHF
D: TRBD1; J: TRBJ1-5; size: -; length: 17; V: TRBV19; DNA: TGTGCCAGTAGTAGCTGGGGACAGGGGGTAGGCAATCAGCCCCAGCATTTT; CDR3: CASSSWGQGVGNQPQHF
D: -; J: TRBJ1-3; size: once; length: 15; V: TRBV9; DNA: TGTGCCAGCAGCGCCACCCCGGACTCTGGAAACACCATATATTTT; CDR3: CASSATPDSGNTIYF
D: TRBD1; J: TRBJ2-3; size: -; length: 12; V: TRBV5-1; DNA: TGCGCCAGCAGCTTGGCCGGGACAGAGCAGTATTTT; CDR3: CASSLAGTEQYF
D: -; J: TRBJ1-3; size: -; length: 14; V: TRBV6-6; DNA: TGTGCCAGTGGGGCTGGGGTGTCTGGAAACACCATATATTTT; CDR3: CASGAGVSGNTIYF
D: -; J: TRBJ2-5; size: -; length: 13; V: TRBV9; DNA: TGTGCCAGCAGCGTCGGGGTGGGTGAGACCCAGTACTTC; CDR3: CASSVGVGETQYF
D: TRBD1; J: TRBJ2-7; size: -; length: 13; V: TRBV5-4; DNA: TGTGCCAGCAGCTTAACAGGGGAACACGAGCAGTACTTC; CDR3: CASSLTGEHEQYF
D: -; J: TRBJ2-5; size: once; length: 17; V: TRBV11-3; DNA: TGTGCCAGCAGCCAAAGGAGCGGACAGAAGGGGGGAGAGACCCAGTACTTC; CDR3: CASSQRSGQKGGETQYF
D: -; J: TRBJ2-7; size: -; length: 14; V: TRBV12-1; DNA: TGTGCCAGCAGCTGGACAGGGTCTGACTACGAGCAGTACTTC; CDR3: CASSWTGSDYEQYF
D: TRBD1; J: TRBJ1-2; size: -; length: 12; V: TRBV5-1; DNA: TGCGCCAGCGGACAGGGAGGCTATGGCTACACCTTC; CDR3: CASGQGGYGYTF
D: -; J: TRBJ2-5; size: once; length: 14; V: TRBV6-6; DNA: TGTGCCAGCAGTTACCGAGGCCGGGGAGAGACCCAGTACTTC; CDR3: CASSYRGRGETQYF
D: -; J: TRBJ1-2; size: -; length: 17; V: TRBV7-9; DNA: TGTGCCAGCAGCTTAGATATCGGTAATCTCCTTAACTATGGCTACACCTTC; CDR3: CASSLDIGNLLNYGYTF
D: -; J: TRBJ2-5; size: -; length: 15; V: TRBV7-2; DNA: TGTGCCAGCAGCGTGATGGTTGGGGAACAAGAGACCCAGTACTTC; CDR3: CASSVMVGEQETQYF
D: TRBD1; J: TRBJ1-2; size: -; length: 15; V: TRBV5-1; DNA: TGCGCCAGCAGCTTGGGCGGGACAGGGTATCATGGCTACACCTTC; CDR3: CASSLGGTGYHGYTF
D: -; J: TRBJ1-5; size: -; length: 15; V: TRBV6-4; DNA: TGTGCCAGCAGTGACCCCGGGGGGGGCAATCAGCCCCAGCATTTT; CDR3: CASSDPGGGNQPQHF
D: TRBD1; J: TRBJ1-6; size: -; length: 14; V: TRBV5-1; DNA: TGTGCCAGCAGCCTCGGACAGGGGGATTCACCCCTCCACTTT; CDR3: CASSLGQGDSPLHF
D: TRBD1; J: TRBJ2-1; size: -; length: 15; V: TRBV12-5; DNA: TGTGCTAGTGGTCCCCGGACAGGGTCCTACAATGAGCAGTTCTTC; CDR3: CASGPRTGSYNEQFF
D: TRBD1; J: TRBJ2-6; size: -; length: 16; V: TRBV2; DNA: TGTGCCAGCAGTCGGACAGGAAACTCTGGGGCCAACGTCCTGACTTTC; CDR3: CASSRTGNSGANVLTF
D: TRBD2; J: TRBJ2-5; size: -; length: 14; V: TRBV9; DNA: TGTGCCAGCAGCACCCCGGGGGGGGCCGAGACCCAGTACTTC; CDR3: CASSTPGGAETQYF
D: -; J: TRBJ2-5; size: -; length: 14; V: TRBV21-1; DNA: TGTGCCAGCAGACCCACCCGCGGGAGGGGGACCCAGTACTTC; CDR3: CASRPTRGRGTQYF
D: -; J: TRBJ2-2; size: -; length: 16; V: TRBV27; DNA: TGTGCCAGCAGTTTATGGGGGGGCTTGAACACCGGGGAGCTGTTTTTT; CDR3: CASSLWGGLNTGELFF
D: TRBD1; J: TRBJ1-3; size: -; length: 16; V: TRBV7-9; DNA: TGTGCCAGCAGCCCTCCGGGACAGGGGGCTGGAAACACCATATATTTT; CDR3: CASSPPGQGAGNTIYF
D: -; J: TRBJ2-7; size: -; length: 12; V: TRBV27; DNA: TGTGCCAGTGGTTGGCGCCCCTACGAGCAGTACTTC; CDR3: CASGWRPYEQYF
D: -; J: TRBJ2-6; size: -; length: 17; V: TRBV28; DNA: TGTGCCAGCAGCCCGCGGGACAGTTCCGTAAAGGCCAACGTCCTGACTTTC; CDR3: CASSPRDSSVKANVLTF
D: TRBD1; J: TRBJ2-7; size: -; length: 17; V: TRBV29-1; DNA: TGCAGCGCAAAACGATTCGGGAGACAGGGGGATACCTACGAGCAGTACTTC; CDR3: CSAKRFGRQGDTYEQYF
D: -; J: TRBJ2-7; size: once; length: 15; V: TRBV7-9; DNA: TGTGCCAGCAGCCCCCGCCCGGAATTCCCCTACGAGCAGTACTTC; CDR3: CASSPRPEFPYEQYF
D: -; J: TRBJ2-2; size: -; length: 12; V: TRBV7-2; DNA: TGTGCCAGCAGCTTAGGATCCGGGGAGCTGTTTTTT; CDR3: CASSLGSGELFF
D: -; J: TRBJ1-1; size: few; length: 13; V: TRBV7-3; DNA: TGTGCCAGCAGCTTCACCAGGGAGAATGAAGCTTTCTTT; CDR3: CASSFTRENEAFF
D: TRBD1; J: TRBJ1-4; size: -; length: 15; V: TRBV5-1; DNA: TGCGCCAGCAGCTTGGGGACAGGGGGAGGTGAAAAACTGTTTTTT; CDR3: CASSLGTGGGEKLFF